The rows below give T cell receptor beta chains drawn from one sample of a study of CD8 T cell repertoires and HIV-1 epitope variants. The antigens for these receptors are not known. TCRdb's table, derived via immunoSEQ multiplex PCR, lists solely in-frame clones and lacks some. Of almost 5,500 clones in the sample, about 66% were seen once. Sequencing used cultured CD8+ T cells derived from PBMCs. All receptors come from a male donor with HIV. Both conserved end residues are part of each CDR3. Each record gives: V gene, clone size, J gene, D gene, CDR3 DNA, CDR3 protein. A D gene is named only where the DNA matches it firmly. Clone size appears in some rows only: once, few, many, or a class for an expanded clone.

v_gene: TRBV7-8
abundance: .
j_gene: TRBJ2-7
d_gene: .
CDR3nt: TGTGCCAGCAGCCTGGAAGGGGGGCGTAGAGAGCAGTACTTC
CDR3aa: CASSLEGGRREQYF

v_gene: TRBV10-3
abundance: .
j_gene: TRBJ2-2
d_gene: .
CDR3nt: TGTGCCATCGGAAGGGGAACGAACACCGGGGAGCTGTTTTTT
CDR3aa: CAIGRGTNTGELFF

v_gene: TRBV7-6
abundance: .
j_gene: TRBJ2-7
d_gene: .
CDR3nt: TGTGCCAGCAGCCAAGGACCGGCCTCCTACGAGCAGTACTTC
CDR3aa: CASSQGPASYEQYF

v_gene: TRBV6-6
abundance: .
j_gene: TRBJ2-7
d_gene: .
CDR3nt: TGTGCCAGCAGTTACAGTACAGAGCAGTACTTC
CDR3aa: CASSYSTEQYF

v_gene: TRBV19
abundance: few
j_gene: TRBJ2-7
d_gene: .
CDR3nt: TGTGCCAGTAGTATTACTCCCTCCTACGAGCAGTACTTC
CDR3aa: CASSITPSYEQYF

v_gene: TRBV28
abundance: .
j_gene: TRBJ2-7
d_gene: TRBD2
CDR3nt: TGTGCCAGCACCGGACCGACTAGCGGACGCTCCTACGAGCAGTACTTC
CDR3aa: CASTGPTSGRSYEQYF

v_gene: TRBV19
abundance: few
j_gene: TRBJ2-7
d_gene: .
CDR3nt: TGTGCCAGTAGTACTAGCGTCTCCTACGAGCAGTACTTC
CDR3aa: CASSTSVSYEQYF

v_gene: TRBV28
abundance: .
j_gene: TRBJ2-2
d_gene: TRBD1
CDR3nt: TGTGCCAGCAGCCCTCCCGTCGGGACAGCCACCGGGGAGCTGTTTTTT
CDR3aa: CASSPPVGTATGELFF

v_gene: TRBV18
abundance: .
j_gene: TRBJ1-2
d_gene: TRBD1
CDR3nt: TGTGCCAGCTCACCAGAAGGGGGCCTCTATGGCTACACCTTC
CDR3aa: CASSPEGGLYGYTF

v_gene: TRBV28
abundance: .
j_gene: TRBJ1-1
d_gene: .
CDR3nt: TGTGCCAGCAGTGCTAACCAAGCTTCAGAGATGAACACTGAAGCTTTCTTT
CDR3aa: CASSANQASEMNTEAFF

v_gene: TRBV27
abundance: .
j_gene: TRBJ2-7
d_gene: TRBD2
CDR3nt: TGTGCCACCAGACATATTAGAAGGGAGTGGGTACTAGCGGGACCTATCTCCTACGAGCAGTACTTC
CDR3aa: CATRHIRREWVLAGPISYEQYF

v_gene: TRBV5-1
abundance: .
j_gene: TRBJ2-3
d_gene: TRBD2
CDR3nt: TGCGCCAGCAGCTTGGCCAAAGCGGGAGAATTGGCAGATACGCAGTATTTT
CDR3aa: CASSLAKAGELADTQYF

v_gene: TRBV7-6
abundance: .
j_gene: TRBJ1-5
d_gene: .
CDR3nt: TGTGCCAGCAGCTTATTAAGCGGCAGGGGAAACCAGCCCCAGCATTTT
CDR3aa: CASSLLSGRGNQPQHF

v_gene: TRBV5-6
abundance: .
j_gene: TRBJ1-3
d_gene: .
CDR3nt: TGTGCCAGCAGCTTAGGGAATGGAGACACCATATATTTT
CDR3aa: CASSLGNGDTIYF

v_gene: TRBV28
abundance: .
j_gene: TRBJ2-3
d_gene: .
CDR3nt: TGTGCCAGCAGTCCCGGGGCAGGGGCCACAGATACGCAGTATTTT
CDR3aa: CASSPGAGATDTQYF

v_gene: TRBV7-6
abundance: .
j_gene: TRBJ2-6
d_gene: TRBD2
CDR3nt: TGTGCCAGCAGCTTACCCAGAGCGGGACCCCAATGGCTCTCTGGGGCCAACGTCCTGACTTTC
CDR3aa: CASSLPRAGPQWLSGANVLTF

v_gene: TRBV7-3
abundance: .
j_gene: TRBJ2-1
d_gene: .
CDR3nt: TGTGCCAGCAGCTTAACGACGTACAATGAGCAGTTCTTC
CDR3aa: CASSLTTYNEQFF

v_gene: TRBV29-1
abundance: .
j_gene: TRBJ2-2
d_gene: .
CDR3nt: TGCAGCGTTGTGTACGTCAAAGACTTCACCGGGGAGCTGTTTTTT
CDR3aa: CSVVYVKDFTGELFF

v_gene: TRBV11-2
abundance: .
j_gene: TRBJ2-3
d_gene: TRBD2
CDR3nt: TGTGCCAGCAGCTTAGCGGGAGGGGCAGATACGCAGTATTTT
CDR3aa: CASSLAGGADTQYF

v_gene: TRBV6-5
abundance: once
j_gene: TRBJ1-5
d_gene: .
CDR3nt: TGTGCCAGCAGGCGCCGGGGGGGCGGCAATCAGCCCCAGCATTTT
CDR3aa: CASRRRGGGNQPQHF

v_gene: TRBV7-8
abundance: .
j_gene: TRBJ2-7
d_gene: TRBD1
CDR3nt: TGTGCCAGCAGCCGGCTGACAGGGGGTTTCGACGAGCAGTACTTC
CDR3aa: CASSRLTGGFDEQYF

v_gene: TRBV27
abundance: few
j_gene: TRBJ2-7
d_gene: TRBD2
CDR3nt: TGTGCCAGCAGTCTCATAGCGGGAGGGCCCGAGCAGTACTTC
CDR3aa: CASSLIAGGPEQYF

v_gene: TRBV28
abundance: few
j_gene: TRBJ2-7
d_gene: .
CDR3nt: TGTGCCAGCAGTTACGGGAGTTCCTACGAGCAGTACTTC
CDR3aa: CASSYGSSYEQYF

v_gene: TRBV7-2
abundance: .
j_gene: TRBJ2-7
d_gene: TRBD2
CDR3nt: TGTGCCAGCAGCTTGGGCGGGGGGAACAACGAGCAGTACTTC
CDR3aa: CASSLGGGNNEQYF

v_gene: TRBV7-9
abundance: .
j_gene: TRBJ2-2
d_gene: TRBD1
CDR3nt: TGTGCCAGCAGCTTAGCGCATACGGGACAGTTCACCGGGGAGCTGTTTTTT
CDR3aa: CASSLAHTGQFTGELFF

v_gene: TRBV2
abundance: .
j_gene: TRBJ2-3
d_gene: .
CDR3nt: TGTGCCAGCAGCTCGGATAGTATGGTCCCAGATACGCAGTATTTT
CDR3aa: CASSSDSMVPDTQYF

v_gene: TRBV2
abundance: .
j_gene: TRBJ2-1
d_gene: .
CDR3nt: TGTGCCAGCAGTGTGGGCAGGGAGGCCTACAATGAGCAGTTCTTC
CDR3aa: CASSVGREAYNEQFF

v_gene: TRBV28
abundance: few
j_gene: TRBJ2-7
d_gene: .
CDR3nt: TGTGCCAGCAGTTCTGTAGGGGGTAGACTTTACGAGCAGTACTTC
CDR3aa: CASSSVGGRLYEQYF

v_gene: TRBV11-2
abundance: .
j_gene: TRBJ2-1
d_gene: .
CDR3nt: TGTGCCAGCAGCTTACCGGATCCAAACAATGAGCAGTTCTTC
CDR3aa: CASSLPDPNNEQFF